Presented here are 21 T cell receptor beta chains from one specimen sequenced in a study of blood T cell repertoires in COVID-19. TCRdb keeps only in-frame clones here, not all; method: immunoSEQ multiplex PCR. Of 95,000 to 100,000 clones in the sample, approximately 90% were seen once. The source material was peripheral blood. The receptors here all came from a man aged 50-60 years with acute or convalescent COVID-19.

This sequence joins TRBV9 and TRBJ1-3, with 7 bases identical to TRBD1. The CDR3 is made up of 15 amino acids. Germline V lookup: CDR1 SGDLS, CDR2 YYNGEE. Germline trimming cut 0 bases from V and 1 base from J; bases unmatched to any gene: 1. The CDR3 DNA sequence: TGTGCCAGCAGCGTAGGCAGGGGGTCTGGAAACACCATATATTTT. Its translation is CASSVGRGSGNTIYF.

The V call is TRBV7-9, the J call TRBJ1-5; 7 bases are a match to TRBD1. From germline, CDR1 is SEHNR and CDR2 FQNEAQ (reference sequence). The V gene end was trimmed by 5 bases and the J gene end by 7 bases; junction bases not matched to a gene: 11. The CDR3 consists of 15 residues. In DNA, the CDR3 is TGTGCCAGCAGCGAGGTAGGGGGCCACGGACAGCCCCAGCATTTT. Its protein product is CASSEVGGHGQPQHF.

V is TRBV5-1 and J is TRBJ2-7; TRBD1 is a possible D gene (5 bases). CDR1 is SGHRS, CDR2 YFSETQ, per germline. The CDR3 is 15 amino acids. Trimming removed 0 bases at V and 5 bases at J, with 15 bases between. DNA for the CDR3: TGCGCCAGCAGCTTGGGTGTAGGGCCAGGGAACGAGCAGTACTTC. Its translation: CASSLGVGPGNEQYF.

There are many counts of this clone. This chain connects TRBV15 to TRBJ2-5; maybe TRBD2 (6 bases). Germline V lookup: CDR1 LNHNV, CDR2 YYDKDF (reference sequence). The CDR3 is 14 residues long. Deletions cut 5 bases from V and 5 bases from J, with 15 bases between. CDR3 protein: CATSLRGGGETQYF. The CDR3 nucleotides read TGTGCCACCAGCTTAAGGGGAGGAGGTGAGACCCAGTACTTC.

This clone turned up a few times. The chain carries TRBV11-2 and TRBJ2-5; 13 bases are shared with TRBD2. After removal of 5 bases from V and 5 bases from J, the junction contained 5 bases not matched to a gene. From germline, CDR1 is SGHAT and CDR2 FQNNGV. The CDR3 has 15 residues. DNA for the CDR3: TGTGCCAGCAGCACTAGCGGGGGGGCCGGGGAGACCCAGTACTTC. This encodes CASSTSGGAGETQYF.

This clone came up once. The rearrangement uses TRBV7-2 and TRBJ2-7; D remains unclear. The CDR3 runs to 13 residues. Germline lookup yields CDR1 SGHTA and CDR2 FQGNSA. V shed 3 bases and J shed 2 bases, with 8 bases lying between them. The CDR3 reads CASSFSVPYEQYF. CDR3 DNA sequence: TGTGCCAGCAGCTTTTCCGTCCCCTACGAGCAGTACTTC.

The V call is TRBV5-1, the J call TRBJ2-5; 7 bases are a match to TRBD2. The CDR3 is 16 residues long. CDR1 is SGHRS, CDR2 YFSETQ, per germline. The V gene end was trimmed by 0 bases and the J gene end by 2 bases; junction bases not matched to a gene: 7. The CDR3 region has the DNA TGCGCCAGCAGCTTGGGGGGAGGGTGGAAACAAGAGACCCAGTACTTC. It yields the protein CASSLGGGWKQETQYF.

Here the CDR3 reads CASKFRGVTDTQYF. CDR3 sequence (DNA): TGTGCCAGCAAGTTCAGGGGAGTCACAGATACGCAGTATTTT. V usage is TRBV6-5 and J usage is TRBJ2-3, with D possibly being TRBD1 (6 bases). This CDR3 has 14 residues. In germline, CDR1 is MNHEY, CDR2 SVGAGI. V was clipped by 7 bases and J by 2 bases, with 13 bases between them.

This clone was counted a single time. The rearrangement uses TRBV27 and TRBJ2-3, with TRBD2 as a possible D gene (7 bases). The CDR3 contains 18 residues. V gave up 4 bases and J gave up 11 bases, with 31 bases separating them. Germline-derived CDR1 and CDR2 are MNHEY and SMNVEV (reference sequence). The CDR3 here is CASSSRGGGGGPTGEQYF. CDR3 nucleotide sequence: TGTGCCAGCAGTTCCCGAGGGGGGGGCGGGGGACCCACCGGGGAGCAGTATTTT.

CDR3 sequence: CASRGTGGSIQYF. Written as DNA, the CDR3 is TGTGCCAGCAGGGGGACAGGGGGAAGCATTCAGTACTTC. This chain connects TRBV27 to TRBJ2-4, with 11 nucleotides matching TRBD1. V shed 6 bases, J shed 9 bases, and the junction held 4 bases outside the gene matches. In germline, CDR1 is MNHEY, CDR2 SMNVEV (reference sequence). The CDR3 length is 13 residues.

The rearrangement links TRBV13 to TRBJ2-7; D gene uncertain. Germline lookup yields CDR1 PRHDT and CDR2 FYEKMQ (reference sequence). V was trimmed by 6 bases and J by 0 bases, leaving 9 bases between them. The CDR3 length is 13 residues. This CDR3 is CASSSDNSYEQYF. CDR3 DNA sequence: TGTGCCAGCAGTTCTGACAACTCCTACGAGCAGTACTTC.

The sample holds one count of this clone. This chain connects TRBV27 to TRBJ2-1; no reliable D call. Trimming removed 3 bases at V and 3 bases at J, with 6 bases between. Germline-derived CDR1 and CDR2 are MNHEY and SMNVEV (reference sequence). The CDR3 totals 13 residues. CDR3 DNA: TGTGCCAGCAGTTTGGGCAACTACAATGAGCAGTTCTTC. It is translated as CASSLGNYNEQFF.

V gene TRBV6-5 combines with J gene TRBJ2-5; possibly TRBD1 for D (5 bases). V was pared by 10 bases and J by 2 bases, with 14 bases between. The CDR3 consists of 13 residues. Germline V lookup: CDR1 MNHEY, CDR2 SVGAGI. The DNA of the CDR3 is TGTGCCATTCGACAGTACCTTCAAGAGACCCAGTACTTC. Translating gives CAIRQYLQETQYF.

The chain uses TRBV15 and TRBJ1-1; D gene uncertain. V dropped 5 bases and J dropped 2 bases, with 9 bases sitting between them. This CDR3 comprises 13 residues. CDR1 and CDR2 (germline): LNHNV, YYDKDF (reference sequence). CDR3 DNA: TGTGCCACCAGCTTACGTAGTAACACTGAAGCTTTCTTT. Translating it yields CATSLRSNTEAFF.

The genes are TRBV12-3 or TRBV12-4 and TRBJ1-1, with D hard to call. The CDR3 loop spans 13 amino acids. Trimming stripped 3 bases from V and 1 base from J, with 6 bases between. CDR3 amino acids: CASSLSQNTEAFF. The CDR3 region has the DNA TGTGCCAGCAGTTTGTCCCAGAACACTGAAGCTTTCTTT.

CDR3: CASSRQGSGNTIYF. As DNA, the CDR3 is TGTGCCAGCAGCAGACAGGGCTCTGGAAACACCATATATTTT. This chain connects TRBV9 to TRBJ1-3, with 7 bases that match TRBD1. CDR1 and CDR2 from the germline V gene are SGDLS and YYNGEE. Losses at the gene ends were 4 bases for V and 0 bases for J; bases not matched to a gene: 1. The CDR3 runs to 14 residues.

The rearrangement uses TRBV19 and TRBJ2-7; possible D gene TRBD1, 6 bases. Trimming shortened V by 5 bases and J by 3 bases, and 14 bases separated the two germline ends. CDR1 LNHDA and CDR2 SQIVND come from the germline V gene (reference sequence). This CDR3 comprises 14 residues. In nucleotides, the CDR3 is TGTGCCAGTAGTTACCGGACAGTGGGCTACGAGCAGTACTTC. Its protein product is CASSYRTVGYEQYF.

The chain is built from TRBV4-2 and TRBJ2-2; 8 bases agree with TRBD1. The CDR3 runs to 17 residues. The ends lost 0 bases at V and 8 bases at J; junction bases unmatched: 11. From germline, CDR1 is LGHNA and CDR2 YNFKEQ. The CDR3 nucleotides are TGTGCCAGCAGCCAAGAGTTCCGTGGACAGGGCATGGGGGAGCTGTTTTTT. It translates to CASSQEFRGQGMGELFF.

The genes are TRBV19 and TRBJ1-4, with 7 bases fitting TRBD1. Germline V gene data show CDR1 as LNHDA and CDR2 as SQIVND (reference sequence). Trimming took 6 bases from V and 4 from J; bases not matched to a gene: 8. The CDR3 sequence is 15 residues long. Here the CDR3 DNA reads TGTGCCAGTAGGGACGGACAGGCCCTTAATGAAAAACTGTTTTTT. Residues: CASRDGQALNEKLFF.

For the CDR3, the DNA is TGTGCCAGCAGTTTTTCTCCCCCTACTGAGCAGTTCTTC. As protein: CASSFSPPTEQFF. This chain connects TRBV12-3 or TRBV12-4 to TRBJ2-1; D is ambiguous. This CDR3 comprises 13 residues. The V end was cut by 3 bases, the J end by 9 bases, with 12 bases between.

J is TRBJ1-6 and V is TRBV7-9; 7 nucleotides align to TRBD1. CDR1 is SEHNR and CDR2 is FQNEAQ in the germline V gene (reference sequence). Losses at the gene ends were 4 bases for V and 6 bases for J; bases not matched to a gene: 6. The CDR3 runs to 15 residues. Written as DNA, the CDR3 is TGTGCCAGCAGCTCTCCGGGACAGACTAATTCACCCCTCCACTTT. This codes for CASSSPGQTNSPLHF.